This T cell receptor (beta chain) was sequenced during a study of T cells in localized non-small cell lung cancer. Study-wide results and limits: Of the tissues analyzed, uninvolved adjacent lung showed maximal T cell clonality, greater than tumor. Heterogeneity cannot be ruled out, as sequencing used one tumor region only. Patients showing higher blood T cell density tended to see longer overall survival.

TCRdb's table, derived via immunoSEQ multiplex PCR, lists solely in-frame clones and lacks some. The table lists approximately 15,000 clones, roughly 85% of them singletons, with around 4.2% in the top ten. This CDR3 spans 12 amino acids. The V gene's germline CDR1 is MDHEN and CDR2 SYDVKM. V dropped 3 bases and J dropped 3 bases, with 6 bases sitting between them. Concerning this clone itself: Antigen specificity is unknown.

The sequence came from a woman aged 40-69 years with stage I lung adenocarcinoma. The V call is TRBV28, the J call TRBJ2-7; D not resolved. Material: peripheral blood, obtained before any cancer treatment. The CDR3 is CASSLALYEQYF. The CDR3 nucleotides read TGTGCCAGCAGTTTGGCACTCTACGAGCAGTACTTC.